The rows below give T cell receptor beta chains drawn from one sample of a study of T-cell memory formation after mild COVID-19. A single record per CDR3 protein comes from TCRdb applying MiXCR to the 5' RACE reads. The sample records over 12,000 distinct CDR3 sequences, under 25% being singletons. Sequencing was carried out using PBMCs or a T cell subset sorted from them (not recorded which). These receptors originate from an adult woman who had mild COVID-19 (a few samples of this study predate the infection). Cell type and time point are not known. CDR3s include the opening cysteine and the closing phenylalanine or tryptophan. A D gene is named only where the DNA matches it firmly. Clone size is not always given. Where it is, it says once, few, many or a class for expanded clones.

abundance: many; j_gene: TRBJ2-3; d_gene: -; v_gene: TRBV5-5; CDR3aa: CASLGRADTQYF; CDR3nt: TGTGCCAGCTTGGGTAGGGCAGATACGCAGTATTTT
abundance: many; j_gene: TRBJ2-7; d_gene: TRBD1; v_gene: TRBV20-1; CDR3aa: CSAFMTGGGYEQYF; CDR3nt: TGCAGTGCTTTTATGACAGGGGGAGGCTACGAGCAGTACTTC
abundance: many; j_gene: TRBJ1-6; d_gene: TRBD1; v_gene: TRBV6-6; CDR3aa: CASSVLAAGTDGLGGYNSPLHF; CDR3nt: TGTGCCAGCAGTGTTCTCGCTGCCGGGACAGACGGTTTGGGTGGCTATAATTCACCCCTCCACTTT
abundance: many; j_gene: TRBJ1-5; d_gene: -; v_gene: TRBV6-2/TRBV6-3; CDR3aa: CASSWTEGGPMDQPQHF; CDR3nt: TGTGCCAGCAGTTGGACAGAAGGAGGGCCAATGGATCAGCCCCAGCATTTT
abundance: -; j_gene: TRBJ2-3; d_gene: TRBD2; v_gene: TRBV20-1; CDR3aa: CSAWTSGTQYF; CDR3nt: TGCAGTGCTTGGACTAGCGGGACGCAGTATTTT
abundance: many; j_gene: TRBJ2-7; d_gene: -; v_gene: TRBV4-2; CDR3aa: CASSQERNIATEQYF; CDR3nt: TGTGCCAGCAGCCAAGAAAGGAATATAGCTACGGAGCAGTACTTC
abundance: medium-sized; j_gene: TRBJ2-3; d_gene: -; v_gene: TRBV6-2/TRBV6-3; CDR3aa: CASSYSPSDISSTDTQYF; CDR3nt: TGTGCCAGCAGTTACTCGCCCTCCGATATATCTAGCACAGATACGCAGTATTTT
abundance: many; j_gene: TRBJ2-5; d_gene: -; v_gene: TRBV29-1; CDR3aa: CSVGGTAQETQYF; CDR3nt: TGCAGCGTTGGGGGTACAGCCCAAGAGACCCAGTACTTC
abundance: many; j_gene: TRBJ2-1; d_gene: -; v_gene: TRBV29-1; CDR3aa: CSVEESLIF; CDR3nt: TGCAGCGTTGAAGAGAGCCTGATCTTC
abundance: -; j_gene: TRBJ2-3; d_gene: TRBD2; v_gene: TRBV19; CDR3aa: CASSMYPSGGSTDTQYF; CDR3nt: TGTGCCAGTAGTATGTACCCGAGCGGGGGGAGCACAGATACGCAGTATTTT